These 29 T cell receptor beta chains were all obtained from the same sample, sequenced in a study of blood T cells in healthy people across ages. Primers used in a second PCR of about 7 to 12 cycles were a sample-barcoded 5' primer and a J-beta primer mix. TCRdb called the 5' RACE reads again in MiXCR, with one record for every CDR3 protein. The table lists about 1 million distinct CDR3 sequences, over 35% of them singletons. Source material: blood. Every receptor here comes from an older woman in good health.

There are a few counts of this clonotype. V gene TRBV15 combines with J gene TRBJ2-7; 9 bases agree with TRBD1. The V and J ends lost 4 bases and 5 bases, in that order; junction bases with no gene match: 6. In germline, CDR1 is LNHNV, CDR2 YYDKDF (reference sequence). This CDR3 is built from 14 residues. CDR3 region: CATSMDRGDNEQYF. CDR3 sequence (DNA): TGTGCCACCAGCATGGACAGGGGTGACAACGAGCAGTACTTC. The variable domain in full, with the rest retrieved from reference TRBV15 and TRBJ2-7, is DAMVIQNPRYQVTQFGKPVTLSCSQTLNHNVMYWYQQKSSQAPKLLFHYYDKDFNNEADTPDNFQSRRPNTSFCFLDIRSPGLGDTAMYLCATSMDRGDNEQYFGPGTRLTVT.

CDR3 protein: CASSALDQAYEQYF. The CDR3, as DNA: TGTGCCAGCAGCGCCTTGGATCAAGCCTACGAGCAGTACTTC. The gene calls are TRBV9 and TRBJ2-7; no reliable D call. The CDR3 length is 14 residues. Trimming pared 3 bases from V and 2 bases from J, leaving 12 bases between. Germline V gives CDR1 SGDLS, CDR2 YYNGEE.

The chain links TRBV14 to TRBJ2-7; 8 positions match TRBD2. CDR3 length: 15 residues. The germline V gene encodes CDR1 SGHDN and CDR2 FVKESK. Losses at the gene ends were 4 bases for V and 4 bases for J; bases not matched to a gene: 9. In nucleotides, the CDR3 is TGTGCCAGCAGCCTCATAAGCGGGAGTTTATACGAGCAGTACTTC. Residues: CASSLISGSLYEQYF.

V is TRBV12-3 or TRBV12-4 and J is TRBJ1-5, with D unresolved. The length of the CDR3 is 16 residues. Trimming left V 4 bases short and J 0 bases short, with 13 bases between. CDR3 DNA: TGTGCCAGCAGTTCCCCCAGTGGACTTAGCAATCAGCCCCAGCATTTT. Amino acids: CASSSPSGLSNQPQHF.

The V and J genes are TRBV30 and TRBJ1-2; 7 bases agree with TRBD1. CDR3 length: 13 amino acids. Trimming took 3 bases from V and 4 from J; bases not matched to a gene: 5. The germline CDR1 and CDR2 sequences are GTSNPN and SVGIG (reference sequence). CDR3 protein: CAWRGQSFYGYTF. Here the CDR3 DNA reads TGTGCCTGGAGGGGACAGAGCTTCTATGGCTACACCTTC. The entire variable domain, with the rest obtained from reference TRBV30 and TRBJ1-2, is as follows: SQTIHQWPATLVQPVGSPLSLECTVEGTSNPNLYWYRQAAGRGLQLLFYSVGIGQISSEVPQNLSASRPQDRQFILSSKKLLLSDSGFYLCAWRGQSFYGYTFGSGTRLTVV.

The chain recombines TRBV3-1 with TRBJ2-1; D gene ambiguous. V gave up 6 bases and J gave up 4 bases, with 13 bases separating them. Germline values: CDR1 LGHDT, CDR2 YNNKEL (reference sequence). The CDR3 loop spans 14 amino acids. CDR3 amino acids: CASSPMYGYNEQFF. CDR3 bases: TGTGCCAGCAGTCCAATGTATGGTTACAATGAGCAGTTCTTC.

The gene calls are TRBV29-1 and TRBJ1-1, with 8 bases fitting TRBD1. The CDR3 loop spans 13 amino acids. The germline V gene encodes CDR1 SQVTM and CDR2 ANQGSEA. The V gene end was trimmed by 1 base and the J gene end by 4 bases; junction bases not matched to a gene: 2. CDR3 bases: TGCAGCGTTGAAGGGACAGGGAGCACTGAAGCTTTCTTT. Encoded protein: CSVEGTGSTEAFF.

This clonotype was detected only once. A junction boundary mismatches the germline segment, possibly from a read error. The chain carries TRBV2 and TRBJ1-2; TRBD1 matches 9 bases. Germline V gene sequence: CDR1 SNHLY, CDR2 FYNNEI. The length of the CDR3 is 15 residues. The CDR3, as DNA: TGTGTCAGCAGGGATGACAGGGGGATATTCTATGGCTACACCTTC. It is translated as CVSRDDRGIFYGYTF. Complete variable domain (other parts from reference TRBV2 and TRBJ1-2): EPEVTQTPSHQVTQMGQEVILRCVPISNHLYFYWYRQILGQKVEFLVSFYNNEISEKSEIFDDQFSVERPDGSNFTLKIRSTKLEDSAMYFCVSRDDRGIFYGYTFGSGTRLTVV.

V is TRBV20-1 and J is TRBJ2-5, with D hard to call. This CDR3 region has 14 residues. With 0 bases removed from V and 1 base from J, the gap between germline ends came to 9 bases. The germline gives CDR1 DFQATT, CDR2 SNEGSKA (reference sequence). This CDR3 reads CSARDIAVQETQYF. CDR3 in DNA: TGCAGTGCTAGAGATATCGCAGTCCAAGAGACCCAGTACTTC.

This clonotype was seen once. The chain joins TRBV21-1 to TRBJ2-6; the table's TRBD2 call for D was not verified on the DNA. TRBV21-1 is labeled a pseudogene. CDR3 length: 19 residues. The DNA for the CDR3 is TGTGCCAGCAGCAACGACCGACTAGGGGGATTCCCTGGGGCCAACGTCCTGACTTTC. It translates to CASSNDRLGGFPGANVLTF.

A few counts support this clonotype. V usage is TRBV27 and J usage is TRBJ1-2, with D unclear. V lost 3 bases and J 4 bases, leaving 6 bases between the germline ends. The CDR3 is made up of 12 amino acids. Germline V gene lookup returns CDR1 MNHEY and CDR2 SMNVEV (reference sequence). CDR3 sequence (DNA): TGTGCCAGCAGTTTCCCCAGCTATGGCTACACCTTC. This encodes CASSFPSYGYTF.

The gene calls are TRBV18 and TRBJ1-6, with D perhaps matching TRBD1 (5 bases). The germline V and J ends were trimmed by 2 bases and 8 bases, with 13 bases remaining between them. The germline gives CDR1 KGHSH, CDR2 LQKENI. The CDR3 is 15 amino acids. In DNA form, the CDR3 reads TGTGCCAGCTCACCATTGGGGACCGCCGATTCACCCCTCCACTTT. As protein: CASSPLGTADSPLHF.

A few counts support this clonotype. The V call is TRBV4-2, the J call TRBJ2-5, with TRBD2 matching 8 bases. CDR1 and CDR2 from the germline V gene are LGHNA and YNFKEQ. Trimming took 4 bases from V and 0 from J; bases not matched to a gene: 7. The CDR3 is 16 residues long. CDR3 protein: CASSPGGGNNQETQYF. Here the CDR3 DNA reads TGTGCCAGCAGCCCGGGGGGGGGGAACAACCAAGAGACCCAGTACTTC.

This clonotype was seen only a few times. The chain links TRBV5-1 to TRBJ1-3; D unresolved. The CDR3 is made up of 15 amino acids. Germline values: CDR1 SGHRS, CDR2 YFSETQ. Trimming stripped 0 bases from V and 2 bases from J, with 9 bases between. CDR3: CASSLDPRTGNTIYF. CDR3 nucleotide sequence: TGCGCCAGCAGCTTGGATCCCAGAACTGGAAACACCATATATTTT.

The V call is TRBV20-1, the J call TRBJ2-4, with TRBD2 identical over 14 bases. Per germline, CDR1 DFQATT and CDR2 SNEGSKA (reference sequence). The J segment lost 5 bases and the V segment lost 3 bases, leaving 9 bases of the junction unmatched. The CDR3 consists of 17 residues. CDR3 amino acids: CSARGTSGSRGQNIQYF. The CDR3 nucleotides are TGCAGTGCTAGGGGGACTAGCGGGAGTCGGGGGCAAAACATTCAGTACTTC.

The chain carries TRBV30 and TRBJ2-3; TRBD1 might be the D (6 bases). CDR3 length equals 14 residues. The germline V gene encodes CDR1 GTSNPN and CDR2 SVGIG (reference sequence). Trimming removed 4 bases at V and 0 bases at J, with 11 bases between. This chain's CDR3 is CAWTAGESTDTQYF. The CDR3 DNA follows: TGTGCCTGGACGGCAGGGGAAAGCACAGATACGCAGTATTTT.

The chain carries TRBV28 and TRBJ2-7, with 11 bases that match TRBD1. CDR1 is MDHEN and CDR2 is SYDVKM in the germline V gene. The trim removed 4 bases at V and 3 bases at J, leaving 5 bases unmatched. This CDR3 has 15 residues. CDR3 coding DNA: TGTGCCAGCAGTTACGGGACAGGGGGTCTCTACGAGCAGTACTTC. This gives the protein CASSYGTGGLYEQYF.

V usage is TRBV28 and J usage is TRBJ2-7, with TRBD2 identical over 9 bases. Germline CDR1 and CDR2: MDHEN and SYDVKM. V was pared by 1 base and J by 12 bases, with 4 bases of the junction left unmatched. The CDR3 extends over 12 amino acids. In nucleotides, the CDR3 is TGTGCCAGCAGTTTATTAGCGGGAGAGGGGTACTTC. Its protein is CASSLLAGEGYF.

The chain uses TRBV29-1 and TRBJ2-1; 11 positions agree with TRBD2. Germline V gene lookup returns CDR1 SQVTM and CDR2 ANQGSEA. The CDR3 consists of 14 residues. V gave up 4 bases and J gave up 4 bases; unmatched junction bases: 3. CDR3 DNA: TGCAGCGTTGTCTCTAGCGGGAGGTACAATGAGCAGTTCTTC. Encoded protein: CSVVSSGRYNEQFF.

The chain carries TRBV4-1 and TRBJ2-7; 9 bases fit TRBD1. The CDR3 extends over 16 amino acids. Germline CDR1 is MGHRA and CDR2 is YSYEKL. The junction had 6 bases not matched to a gene; V was cut back by 0 bases and J by 3 bases. CDR3 region: CASSQDLGTGYYEQYF. The CDR3 nucleotides are TGCGCCAGCAGCCAAGACCTCGGGACAGGGTACTACGAGCAGTACTTC.

This clonotype was picked up many times. The chain carries TRBV3-1 and TRBJ2-7; 11 nucleotides match TRBD1. The CDR3 runs 14 residues. With 1 base clipped from V and 6 bases from J, the junction kept 2 bases outside the gene matches. Looked up from germline, CDR1 is LGHDT and CDR2 is YNNKEL (reference sequence). The CDR3, as DNA: TGTGCCAGCAGCCAAGGGACAGGGGGCCTCGAGCAGTACTTC. Translating it yields CASSQGTGGLEQYF.

This chain links TRBV3-1 with TRBJ2-3; D gene ambiguous. Trimming left V 4 bases short and J 3 bases short, with 20 bases between. Germline V CDR1 and CDR2: LGHDT, YNNKEL (reference sequence). The CDR3 length is 17 residues. The CDR3: CASSLRPSALGTDTQYF. In DNA, the CDR3 is TGTGCCAGCAGCCTCCGACCGTCAGCCCTCGGGACAGATACGCAGTATTTT.

The chain has TRBV29-1 and TRBJ2-1, with 8 bases aligning to TRBD2. The germline CDR1 and CDR2 sequences are SQVTM and ANQGSEA. The trim removed 8 bases at V and 9 bases at J, leaving 3 bases unmatched. The CDR3 totals 10 residues. DNA of the CDR3: TGCAGCACTAGCGGATTTGAGCAGTTCTTC. This translates into CSTSGFEQFF.

Only a few counts were recorded for this clonotype. The gene calls are TRBV6-5 and TRBJ2-7, with D perhaps TRBD1 (6 bases). This CDR3 comprises 14 residues. Germline V gene lookup returns CDR1 MNHEY and CDR2 SVGAGI. V was cut by 2 bases and J by 1 base, with 9 bases left in between. CDR3 residues: CASSYGTKSYEQYF. The CDR3, as DNA: TGTGCCAGCAGTTACGGGACAAAATCCTACGAGCAGTACTTC.

This rearrangement joins TRBV6-5 to TRBJ1-2; TRBD1 might be the D (6 bases). Germline V lookup: CDR1 MNHEY, CDR2 SVGAGI. This CDR3 region has 14 residues. V lost 6 bases, J lost 6 bases, and 17 bases lay in between. This CDR3 reads CASRSPGTLDGYTF. The CDR3 nucleotides are TGTGCCAGCAGAAGCCCCGGGACATTGGATGGCTACACCTTC.

V usage is TRBV2 and J usage is TRBJ2-7, with no clear D. CDR1 and CDR2 from the germline V gene are SNHLY and FYNNEI. Trimming cost V 0 bases and J 0 bases, with 6 bases left between them. This CDR3 is 14 amino acids long. The CDR3 region has the DNA TGTGCCAGCAGTGAAGCGGCCATCTCCTACGAGCAGTACTTC. Amino acid sequence: CASSEAAISYEQYF. The full variable domain, rest sourced from reference TRBV2 and TRBJ2-7, is EPEVTQTPSHQVTQMGQEVILRCVPISNHLYFYWYRQILGQKVEFLVSFYNNEISEKSEIFDDQFSVERPDGSNFTLKIRSTKLEDSAMYFCASSEAAISYEQYFGPGTRLTVT.

The chain is built from TRBV28 and TRBJ2-7; 7 bases agree with TRBD1. The V gene end was trimmed by 4 bases and the J gene end by 1 base; junction bases not matched to a gene: 7. CDR1 and CDR2 (germline): MDHEN, SYDVKM. This CDR3 has 15 amino acids. CDR3 residues: CASSSGTAFSYEQYF. The CDR3 DNA follows: TGTGCCAGCAGTTCCGGGACAGCTTTTTCCTACGAGCAGTACTTC.

This clonotype was detected once. The chain combines TRBV2 with TRBJ2-3, with 9 bases lining up with TRBD2. This CDR3 contains 16 residues. CDR1 is SNHLY, CDR2 FYNNEI, per germline. The ends lost 3 bases at V and 2 bases at J; junction bases unmatched: 6. CDR3 sequence reads: CASSDRAGGFTDTQYF. CDR3 coding DNA: TGTGCCAGCAGTGACCGGGCGGGAGGGTTCACAGATACGCAGTATTTT. Together with reference TRBV2 and TRBJ2-3, the CDR3 gives the full variable domain: EPEVTQTPSHQVTQMGQEVILRCVPISNHLYFYWYRQILGQKVEFLVSFYNNEISEKSEIFDDQFSVERPDGSNFTLKIRSTKLEDSAMYFCASSDRAGGFTDTQYFGPGTRLTVL.

This rearrangement joins TRBV3-1 to TRBJ2-7; TRBD1 agrees at 7 bases. CDR1 is LGHDT, CDR2 YNNKEL, per germline (reference sequence). The V gene end was trimmed by 4 bases and the J gene end by 0 bases; junction bases not matched to a gene: 9. This CDR3 comprises 16 residues. This CDR3 reads CASSLTRDSFSYEQYF. The CDR3 nucleotides are TGTGCCAGCAGCCTCACGAGGGACAGCTTCTCCTACGAGCAGTACTTC.